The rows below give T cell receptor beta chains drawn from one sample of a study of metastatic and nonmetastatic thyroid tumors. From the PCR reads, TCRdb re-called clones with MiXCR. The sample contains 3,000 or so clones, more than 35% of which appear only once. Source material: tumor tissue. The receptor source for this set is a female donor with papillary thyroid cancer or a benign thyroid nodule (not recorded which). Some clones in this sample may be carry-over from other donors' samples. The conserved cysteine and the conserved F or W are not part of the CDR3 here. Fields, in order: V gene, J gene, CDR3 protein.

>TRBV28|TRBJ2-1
ASSLLFLGARDEQF
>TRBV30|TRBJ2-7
AWSPRTELTGEQY
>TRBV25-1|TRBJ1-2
ASSASLDGYT
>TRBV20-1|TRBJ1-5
SAIGRNYSNQPQH
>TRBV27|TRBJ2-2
ASSFRTGELF
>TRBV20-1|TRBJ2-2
SAPSMQGGTGELF
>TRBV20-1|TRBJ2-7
SAGLAGGSYEQY
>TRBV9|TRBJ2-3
ASSVVERGGRNTQY
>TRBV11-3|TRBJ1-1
ASSYRNTEAF
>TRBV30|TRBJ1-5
AWSATDFNQPQH
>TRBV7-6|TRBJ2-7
ASSYQRGEQY
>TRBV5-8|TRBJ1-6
ASSLAGGGSPLH
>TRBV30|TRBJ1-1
AWNWRMSTEAF
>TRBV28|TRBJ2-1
ASSLLDSRSQF
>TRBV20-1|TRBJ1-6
SARDLNNSPLH
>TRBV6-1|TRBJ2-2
ASSITGELF
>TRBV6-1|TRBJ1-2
ASSLSWGRGYT
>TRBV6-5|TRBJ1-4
ASSYGGRDEKLF
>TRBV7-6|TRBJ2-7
ASSLSGGGLYEQY
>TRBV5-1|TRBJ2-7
ASSSTSGGSNEQY
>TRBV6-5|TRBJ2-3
ASRRKLAALRTDTQY
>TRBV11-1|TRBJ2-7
ASSTRKGQGREQY
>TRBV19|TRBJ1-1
ASSTLEYGEAF
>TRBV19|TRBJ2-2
ATRTGGFGELF
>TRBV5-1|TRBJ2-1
ASSLLGRGEYNEQF
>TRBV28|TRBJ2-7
ACWTDPYEQY
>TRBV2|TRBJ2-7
ASSEVLLRLAGGQGYEQY
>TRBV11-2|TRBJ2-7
ASSFAYEQY
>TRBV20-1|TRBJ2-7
SAPPGGQRPYEQY
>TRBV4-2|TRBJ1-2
ASSDRDRPYGYT
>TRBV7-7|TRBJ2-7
ASSPGTGVNEQY
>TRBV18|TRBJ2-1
ASSPPGTSGANEQF
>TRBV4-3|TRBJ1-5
ASSQRAGQPQH
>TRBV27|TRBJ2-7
ASSPTGGAYEQY
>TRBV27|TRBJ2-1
ASSWGTSGRGEQF
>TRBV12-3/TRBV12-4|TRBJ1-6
ASSLSYNSPLH
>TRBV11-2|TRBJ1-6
ASSLGVGSAPLH
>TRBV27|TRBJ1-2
ASSGRGDT
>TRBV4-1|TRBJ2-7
ASRPAGGGYYEQY
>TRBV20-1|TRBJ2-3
SAWGDASGTDTQY
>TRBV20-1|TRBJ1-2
SAGTGAITYGYT
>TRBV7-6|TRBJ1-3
ASSFVWPPGNTIY
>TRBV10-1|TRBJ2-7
ASSETGYEQY
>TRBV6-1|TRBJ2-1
ASSERGGGTYNEQF
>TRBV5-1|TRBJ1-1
ASSLVQGMNTEAF
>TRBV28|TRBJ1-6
ASSSPAITANSPLH
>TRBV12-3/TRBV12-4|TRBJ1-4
ASSMGQGMF
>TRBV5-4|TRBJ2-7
ASSPAGASSYEQY
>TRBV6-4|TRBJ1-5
ASSDSPMSGTDQPQH
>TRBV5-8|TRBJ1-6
ASSSGTDHNSPLH
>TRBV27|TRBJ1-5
ASSSPPGSQH
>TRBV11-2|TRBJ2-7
ASSLVGAQQY
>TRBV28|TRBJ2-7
ASSRYGFYEQY
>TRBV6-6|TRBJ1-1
ASIYPEGSAF
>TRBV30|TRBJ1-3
AWNPTGYFGNTIY
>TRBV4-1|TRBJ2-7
ASSLGGEYERY
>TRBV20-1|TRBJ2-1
SAGQPQF
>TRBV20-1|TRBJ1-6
SACQVLGTPLH
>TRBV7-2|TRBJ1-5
ASSLAVQGASGNQPQH